The T cell receptor (beta chain) described here comes from a study of shared clonotypes between healthy human individuals. Turning to this clone: Its target is unknown.

Findings of the study overall: Unshared clonotypes carried lower generation probabilities than those common to all four donors.

The length of the CDR3 is 15 residues. Germline CDR1 reads SGHVS; CDR2 reads FQNEAQ. The trim removed 5 bases at V and 7 bases at J, leaving 12 bases unmatched. The assay was immunoSEQ multiplex PCR, and TCRdb's table has in-frame clones only and misses some. The sample yields approximately 2,300,000 clones, approximately 90% seen once. CD4+ cell separation produced CD45RA+ naive and CD45RA-negative memory subsets. Sequencing input: naive CD4+ T cells from PBMCs. As for subset: CD45RA+ positively selected. This receptor was obtained from a man younger than 30 in good health. Some clones in this sample may be carry-over from other donors' samples. This chain uses TRBV7-8 with TRBJ2-5, with 8 positions matching TRBD2. DNA of the CDR3: TGTGCCAGCAGCATAACTAGCGGCAGGGTGGGGACCCAGTACTTC. It encodes CASSITSGRVGTQYF.